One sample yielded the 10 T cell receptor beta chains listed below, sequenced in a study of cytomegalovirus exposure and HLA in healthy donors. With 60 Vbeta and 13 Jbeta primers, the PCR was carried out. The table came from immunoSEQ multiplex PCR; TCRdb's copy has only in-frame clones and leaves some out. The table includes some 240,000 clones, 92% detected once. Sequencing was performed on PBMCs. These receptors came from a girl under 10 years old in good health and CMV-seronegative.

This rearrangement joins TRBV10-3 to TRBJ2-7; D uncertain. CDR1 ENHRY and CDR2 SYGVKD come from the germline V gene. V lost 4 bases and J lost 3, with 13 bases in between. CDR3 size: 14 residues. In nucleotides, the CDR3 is TGTGCCATCAGTGCTGATGTAACAGTCTACGAGCAGTACTTC. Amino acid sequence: CAISADVTVYEQYF.

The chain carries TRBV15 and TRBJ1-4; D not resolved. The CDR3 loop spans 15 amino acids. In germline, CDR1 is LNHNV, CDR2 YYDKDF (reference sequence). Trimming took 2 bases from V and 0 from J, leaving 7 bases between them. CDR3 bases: TGTGCCACCAGCAGAAAGGGAGCAACTAATGAAAAACTGTTTTTT. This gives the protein CATSRKGATNEKLFF.

The DNA of the CDR3 is TGCGCCACCCCCCCGGGGGGGGAATATAGCACCTACGAGCAGTACTTC. Translating gives CATPPGGEYSTYEQYF. The gene calls are TRBV10-1 and TRBJ2-7; 8 bases fit TRBD2. Germline CDR1 is WNHNN and CDR2 is SYGVQD (reference sequence). V gave up 10 bases and J gave up 2 bases; unmatched junction bases: 16. This CDR3 is 16 amino acids long.

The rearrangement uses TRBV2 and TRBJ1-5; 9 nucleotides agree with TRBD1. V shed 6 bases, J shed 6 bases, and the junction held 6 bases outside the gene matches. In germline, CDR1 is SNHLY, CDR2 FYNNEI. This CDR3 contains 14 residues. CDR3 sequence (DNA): TGTGCCAGCAGGGAGGACAGGGGAGGTCAGCCCCAGCATTTT. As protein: CASREDRGGQPQHF.

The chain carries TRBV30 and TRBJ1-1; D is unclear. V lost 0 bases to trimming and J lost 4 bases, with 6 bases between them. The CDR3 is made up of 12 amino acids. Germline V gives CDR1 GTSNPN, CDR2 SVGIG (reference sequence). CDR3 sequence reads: CAWSVALTEAFF. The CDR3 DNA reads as TGTGCCTGGAGTGTAGCCCTCACTGAAGCTTTCTTT.

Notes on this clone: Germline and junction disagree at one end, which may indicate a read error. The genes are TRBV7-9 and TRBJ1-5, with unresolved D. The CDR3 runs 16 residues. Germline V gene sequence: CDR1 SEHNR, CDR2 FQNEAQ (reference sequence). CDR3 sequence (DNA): TGTTCCAGCAGCTTAGTACTGGTCGGGTTGGAATCTCCACAGCATTTT. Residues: CSSSLVLVGLESPQHF.

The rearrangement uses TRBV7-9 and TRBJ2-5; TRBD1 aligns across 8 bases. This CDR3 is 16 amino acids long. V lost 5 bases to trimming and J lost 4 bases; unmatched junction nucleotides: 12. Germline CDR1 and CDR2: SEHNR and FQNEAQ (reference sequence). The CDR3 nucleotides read TGTGCCAGCAGCCTGTTCCGACAGGGGCCTCGAGAGACCCAGTACTTC. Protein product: CASSLFRQGPRETQYF.

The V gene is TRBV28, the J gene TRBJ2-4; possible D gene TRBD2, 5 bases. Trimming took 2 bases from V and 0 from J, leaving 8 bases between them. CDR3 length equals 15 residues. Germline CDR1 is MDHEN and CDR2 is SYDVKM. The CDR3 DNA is TGTGCCAGCAGTTTAGCCGGGGTAGCCAAAAACATTCAGTACTTC. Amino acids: CASSLAGVAKNIQYF.

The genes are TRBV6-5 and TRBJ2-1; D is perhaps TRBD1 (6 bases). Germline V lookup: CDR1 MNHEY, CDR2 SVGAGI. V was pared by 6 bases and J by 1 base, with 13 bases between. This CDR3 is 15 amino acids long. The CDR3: CASRQQGRSYNEQFF. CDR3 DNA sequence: TGTGCCAGCAGGCAACAGGGCAGGTCCTACAATGAGCAGTTCTTC.

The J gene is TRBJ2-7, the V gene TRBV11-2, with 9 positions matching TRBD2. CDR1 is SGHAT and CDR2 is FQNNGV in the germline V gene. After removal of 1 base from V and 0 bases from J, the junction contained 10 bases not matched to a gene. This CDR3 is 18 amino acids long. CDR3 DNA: TGTGCCAGCAGCTTAGTTCTAGCGGGGACCGTAAGCTCCTACGAGCAGTACTTC. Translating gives CASSLVLAGTVSSYEQYF.